The entry that follows covers one T cell receptor beta chain sequence. The donors, all of them Caucasian adults, lived in Nashville, Tennessee. This sample is part of a study of shared clonotypes between healthy human individuals. In the authors' workflow: Quality scores were absent from the junction-only immunoSEQ sequences, so filtering differed. Sequencing was performed with immunoSEQ multiplex PCR; in TCRdb, only in-frame clones are kept and a portion is missing. D and trimming come from the DNA, and the V and J calls and clone size come from that table. Of 180,000 or so clones listed, over 80% are singletons. This clonotype originated in a woman aged 30 to 39 in good health. The specimen sequenced was naive CD4+ T cells sorted from blood. Subset in this sample: CD45RA+ positively selected.

The CDR3 sequence is CASSQGQGSYEQYF. The CDR3 nucleotides are TGCGCCAGCAGCCAAGGACAGGGATCCTACGAGCAGTACTTC. V and J are TRBV5-1 and TRBJ2-7, with 8 bases aligning to TRBD1. Trimming removed 4 bases from V and 1 base from J; junction bases left unmatched: 4. CDR1 is SGHRS, CDR2 YFSETQ, per germline. This CDR3 region has 14 residues.